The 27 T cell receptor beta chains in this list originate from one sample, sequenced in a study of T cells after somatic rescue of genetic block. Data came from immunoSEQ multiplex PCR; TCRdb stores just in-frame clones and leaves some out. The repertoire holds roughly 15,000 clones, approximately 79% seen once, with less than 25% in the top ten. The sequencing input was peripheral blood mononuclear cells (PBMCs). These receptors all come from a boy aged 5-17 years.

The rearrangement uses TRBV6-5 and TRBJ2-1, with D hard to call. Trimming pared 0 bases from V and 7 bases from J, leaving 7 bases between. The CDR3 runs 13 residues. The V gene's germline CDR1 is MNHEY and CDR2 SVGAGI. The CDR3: CASSYSLGNEQFF. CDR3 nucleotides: TGTGCCAGCAGTTACTCGCTGGGAAATGAGCAGTTCTTC.

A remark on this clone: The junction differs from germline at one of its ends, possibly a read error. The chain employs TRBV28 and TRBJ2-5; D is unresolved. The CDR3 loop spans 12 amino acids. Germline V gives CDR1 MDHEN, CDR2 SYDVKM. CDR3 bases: TGTGCCAGCAGTTTAGATCCGGGTGGAAGTGACTTC. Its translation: CASSLDPGGSDF.

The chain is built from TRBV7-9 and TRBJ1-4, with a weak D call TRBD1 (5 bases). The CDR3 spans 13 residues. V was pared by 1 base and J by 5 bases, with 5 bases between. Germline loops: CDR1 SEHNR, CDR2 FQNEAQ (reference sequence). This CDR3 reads CASSLGQNEKLFF. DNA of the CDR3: TGTGCCAGCAGCTTAGGACAGAATGAAAAACTGTTTTTT.

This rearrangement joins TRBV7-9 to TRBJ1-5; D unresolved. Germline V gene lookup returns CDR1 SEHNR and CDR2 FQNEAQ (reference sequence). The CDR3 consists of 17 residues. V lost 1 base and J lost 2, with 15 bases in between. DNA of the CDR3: TGTGCCAGCAGCTTAGGAGTAGGGTCTGGGGGCAATCAGCCCCAGCATTTT. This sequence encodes CASSLGVGSGGNQPQHF.

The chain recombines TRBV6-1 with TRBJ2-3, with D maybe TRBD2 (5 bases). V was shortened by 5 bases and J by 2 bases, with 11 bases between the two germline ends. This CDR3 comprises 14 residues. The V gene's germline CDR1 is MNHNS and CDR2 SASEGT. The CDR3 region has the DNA TGTGCCAGCAGTCCCGGGGTGCTCACAGATACGCAGTATTTT. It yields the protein CASSPGVLTDTQYF.

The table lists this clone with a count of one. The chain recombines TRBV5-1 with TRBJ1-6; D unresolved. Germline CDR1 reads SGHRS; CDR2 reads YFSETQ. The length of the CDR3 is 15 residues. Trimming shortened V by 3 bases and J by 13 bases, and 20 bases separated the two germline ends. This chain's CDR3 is CASSSTGSVVSPLHF. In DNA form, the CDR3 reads TGCGCCAGCAGCTCGACGGGTTCCGTGGTATCCCCCCTCCACTTT. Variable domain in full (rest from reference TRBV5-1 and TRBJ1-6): KAGVTQTPRYLIKTRGQQVTLSCSPISGHRSVSWYQQTPGQGLQFLFEYFSETQRNKGNFPGRFSGRQFSNSRSEMNVSTLELGDSALYLCASSSTGSVVSPLHFGNGTRLTVT.

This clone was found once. This CDR3 is CASSLELGGTNEKLFF. CDR3 DNA sequence: TGCGCCAGCAGCTTGGAGCTGGGGGGAACTAATGAAAAACTGTTTTTT. The chain links TRBV5-1 to TRBJ1-4; TRBD1 is a possible D gene (5 bases). Trimming shortened V by 0 bases and J by 1 base, and 10 bases separated the two germline ends. Germline CDR1 and CDR2: SGHRS and YFSETQ. The CDR3 runs 16 residues.

For the CDR3, the DNA is TGTGCCAGCAGCCAGGGACGGGGTGAAGCTTTCTTT. This encodes CASSQGRGEAFF. The chain carries TRBV28 and TRBJ1-1, with D possibly TRBD1 on 5 matching bases. CDR3 size: 12 residues. Germline loops: CDR1 MDHEN, CDR2 SYDVKM. Trimming cost V 6 bases and J 7 bases, with 12 bases left between them.

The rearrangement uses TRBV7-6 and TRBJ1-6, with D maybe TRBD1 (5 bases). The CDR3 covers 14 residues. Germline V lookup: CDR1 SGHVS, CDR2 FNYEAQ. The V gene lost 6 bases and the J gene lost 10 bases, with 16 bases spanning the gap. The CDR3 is CASSIDRGSSPLHF. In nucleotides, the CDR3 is TGTGCCAGCAGTATCGACCGGGGGAGCTCACCCCTCCACTTT.

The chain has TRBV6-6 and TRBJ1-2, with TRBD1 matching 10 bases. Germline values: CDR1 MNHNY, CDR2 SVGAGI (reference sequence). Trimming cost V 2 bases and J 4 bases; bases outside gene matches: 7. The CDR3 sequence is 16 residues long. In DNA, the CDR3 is TGTGCCAGCAGTTACCAACGGGACAGGGGTGCCTATGGCTACACCTTC. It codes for CASSYQRDRGAYGYTF.

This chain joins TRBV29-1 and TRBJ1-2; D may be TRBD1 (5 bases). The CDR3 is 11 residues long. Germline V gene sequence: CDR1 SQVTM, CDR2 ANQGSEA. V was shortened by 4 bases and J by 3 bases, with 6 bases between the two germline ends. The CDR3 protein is CSVGGDYGYTF. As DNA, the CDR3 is TGCAGCGTTGGGGGCGACTATGGCTACACCTTC. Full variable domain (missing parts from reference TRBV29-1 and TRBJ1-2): SAVISQKPSRDICQRGTSLTIQCQVDSQVTMMFWYRQQPGQSLTLIATANQGSEATYESGFVIDKFPISRPNLTFSTLTVSNMSPEDSSIYLCSVGGDYGYTFGSGTRLTVV.

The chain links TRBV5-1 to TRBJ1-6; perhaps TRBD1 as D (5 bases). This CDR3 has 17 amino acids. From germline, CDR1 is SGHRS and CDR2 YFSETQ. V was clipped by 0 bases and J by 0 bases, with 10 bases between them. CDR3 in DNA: TGCGCCAGCAGCTTGGCGGGGGGTCCCTCCTATAATTCACCCCTCCACTTT. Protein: CASSLAGGPSYNSPLHF.

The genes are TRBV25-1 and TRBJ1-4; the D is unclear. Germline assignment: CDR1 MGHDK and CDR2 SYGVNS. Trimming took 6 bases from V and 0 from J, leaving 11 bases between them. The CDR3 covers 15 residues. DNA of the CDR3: TGTGCCAGCAGCGTCGCTGGATCAACTAATGAAAAACTGTTTTTT. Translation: CASSVAGSTNEKLFF. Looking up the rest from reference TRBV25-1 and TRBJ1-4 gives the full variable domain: EADIYQTPRYLVIGTGKKITLECSQTMGHDKMYWYQQDPGMELHLIHYSYGVNSTEKGDLSSESTVSRIRTEHFPLTLESARPSHTSQYLCASSVAGSTNEKLFFGSGTQLSVL.

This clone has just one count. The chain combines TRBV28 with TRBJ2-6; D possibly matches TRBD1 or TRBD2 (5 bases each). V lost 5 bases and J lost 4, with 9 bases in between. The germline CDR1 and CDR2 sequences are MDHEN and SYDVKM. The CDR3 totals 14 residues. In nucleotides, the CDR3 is TGTGCCAGCAGTGGGGGAAACGGGGCCAACGTCCTGACTTTC. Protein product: CASSGGNGANVLTF.

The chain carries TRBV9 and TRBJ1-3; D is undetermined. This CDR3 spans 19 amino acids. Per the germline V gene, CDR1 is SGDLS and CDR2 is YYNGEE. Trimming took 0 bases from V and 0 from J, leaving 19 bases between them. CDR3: CASSVAPDGRSLSGNTIYF. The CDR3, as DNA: TGTGCCAGCAGCGTAGCCCCGGATGGGAGGTCACTCTCTGGAAACACCATATATTTT.

The CDR3 here is CASSLDLHEQYF. Written as DNA, the CDR3 is TGTGCCAGCAGCTTAGACTTGCACGAGCAGTACTTC. The rearrangement joins TRBV7-2 to TRBJ2-7; D is uncertain. The germline gives CDR1 SGHTA, CDR2 FQGNSA. V was clipped by 1 base and J by 5 bases, with 6 bases between them. The CDR3 is made up of 12 amino acids.

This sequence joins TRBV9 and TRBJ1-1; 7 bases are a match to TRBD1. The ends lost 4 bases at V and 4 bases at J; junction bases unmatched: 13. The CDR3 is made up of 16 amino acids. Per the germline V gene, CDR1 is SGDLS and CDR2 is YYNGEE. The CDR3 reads CASSTQTGIVATEAFF. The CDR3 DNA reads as TGTGCCAGCAGCACCCAGACAGGGATCGTGGCCACTGAAGCTTTCTTT.

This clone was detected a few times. CDR3 coding DNA: TGTGCCAGCACCCAGGGATTCTATGGCTACACCTTC. It encodes CASTQGFYGYTF. This chain joins TRBV7-9 and TRBJ1-2, with D perhaps matching TRBD1 (5 bases). V was pared by 7 bases and J by 4 bases, with 10 bases between. The germline CDR1 and CDR2 sequences are SEHNR and FQNEAQ (reference sequence). The CDR3 is 12 amino acids.

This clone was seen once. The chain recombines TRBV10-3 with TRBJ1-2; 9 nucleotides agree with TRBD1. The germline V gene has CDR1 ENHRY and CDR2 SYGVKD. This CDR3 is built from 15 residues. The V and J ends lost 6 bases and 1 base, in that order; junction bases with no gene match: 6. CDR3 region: CAIRDRDRVNYGYTF. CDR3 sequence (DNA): TGTGCCATCAGAGATCGGGACAGGGTTAACTATGGCTACACCTTC.

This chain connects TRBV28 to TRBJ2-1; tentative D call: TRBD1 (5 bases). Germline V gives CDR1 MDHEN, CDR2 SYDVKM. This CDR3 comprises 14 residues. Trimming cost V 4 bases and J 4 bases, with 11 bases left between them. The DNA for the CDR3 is TGTGCCAGCAGTTCCCGGACATGGTACAATGAGCAGTTCTTC. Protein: CASSSRTWYNEQFF.

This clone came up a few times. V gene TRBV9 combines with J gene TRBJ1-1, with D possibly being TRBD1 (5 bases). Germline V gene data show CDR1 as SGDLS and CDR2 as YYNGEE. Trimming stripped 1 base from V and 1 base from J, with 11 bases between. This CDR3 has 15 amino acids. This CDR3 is CASSVTAGRNTEAFF. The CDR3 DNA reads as TGTGCCAGCAGCGTAACGGCAGGGAGGAACACTGAAGCTTTCTTT.

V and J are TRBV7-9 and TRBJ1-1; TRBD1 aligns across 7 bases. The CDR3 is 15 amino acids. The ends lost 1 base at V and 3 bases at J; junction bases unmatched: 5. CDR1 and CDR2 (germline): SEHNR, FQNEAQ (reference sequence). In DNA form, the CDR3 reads TGTGCCAGCAGCTTAGGATGGCAGGGGGACACTGAAGCTTTCTTT. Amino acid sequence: CASSLGWQGDTEAFF. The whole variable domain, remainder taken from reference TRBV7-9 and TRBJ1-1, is DTGVSQNPRHKITKRGQNVTFRCDPISEHNRLYWYRQTLGQGPEFLTYFQNEAQLEKSRLLSDRFSAERPKGSFSTLEIQRTEQGDSAMYLCASSLGWQGDTEAFFGQGTRLTVV.

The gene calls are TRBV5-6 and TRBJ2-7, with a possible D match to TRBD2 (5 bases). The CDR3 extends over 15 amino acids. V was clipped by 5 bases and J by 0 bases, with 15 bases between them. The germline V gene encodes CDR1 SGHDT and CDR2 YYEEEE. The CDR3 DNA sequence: TGTGCCAGCAGGCGGACTGGGCTTCTCTCCTACGAGCAGTACTTC. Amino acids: CASRRTGLLSYEQYF. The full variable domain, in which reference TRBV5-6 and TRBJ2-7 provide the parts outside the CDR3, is DAGVTQSPTHLIKTRGQQVTLRCSPKSGHDTVSWYQQALGQGPQFIFQYYEEEERQRGNFPDRFSGHQFPNYSSELNVNALLLGDSALYLCASRRTGLLSYEQYFGPGTRLTVT.

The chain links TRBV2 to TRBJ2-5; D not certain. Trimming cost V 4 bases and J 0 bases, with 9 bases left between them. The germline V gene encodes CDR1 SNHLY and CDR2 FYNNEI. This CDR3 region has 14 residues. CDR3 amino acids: CASSANTNQETQYF. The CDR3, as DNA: TGTGCCAGCAGTGCCAATACTAACCAAGAGACCCAGTACTTC.

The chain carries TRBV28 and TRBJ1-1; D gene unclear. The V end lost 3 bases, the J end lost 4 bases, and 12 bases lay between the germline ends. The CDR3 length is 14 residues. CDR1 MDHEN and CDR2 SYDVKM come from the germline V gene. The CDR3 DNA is TGTGCCAGCAGTTTCCCTGGGAAGGTCACTGAAGCTTTCTTT. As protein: CASSFPGKVTEAFF.

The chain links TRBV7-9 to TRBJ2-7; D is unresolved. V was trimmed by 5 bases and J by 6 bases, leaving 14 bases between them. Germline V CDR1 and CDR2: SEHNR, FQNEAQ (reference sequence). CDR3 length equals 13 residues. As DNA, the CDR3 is TGTGCCAGCAGCCCGTCCACCGCTGTCGAGCAGTACTTC. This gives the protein CASSPSTAVEQYF.

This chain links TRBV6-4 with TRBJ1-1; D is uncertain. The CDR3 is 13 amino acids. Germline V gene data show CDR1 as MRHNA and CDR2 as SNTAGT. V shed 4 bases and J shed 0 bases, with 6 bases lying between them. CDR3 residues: CASSVWLNTEAFF. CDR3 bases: TGTGCCAGCAGTGTTTGGTTGAACACTGAAGCTTTCTTT.